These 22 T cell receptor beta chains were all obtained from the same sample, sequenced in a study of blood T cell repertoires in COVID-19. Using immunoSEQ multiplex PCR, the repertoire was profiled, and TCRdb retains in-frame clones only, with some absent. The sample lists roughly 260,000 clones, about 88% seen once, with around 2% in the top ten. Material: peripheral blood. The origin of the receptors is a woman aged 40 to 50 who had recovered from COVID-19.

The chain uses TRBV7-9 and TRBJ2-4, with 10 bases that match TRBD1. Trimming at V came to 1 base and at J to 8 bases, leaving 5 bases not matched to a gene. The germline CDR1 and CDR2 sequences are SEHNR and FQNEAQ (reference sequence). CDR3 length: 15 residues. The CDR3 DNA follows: TGTGCCAGCAGCTTAGGGGGACAGGGGAACGACATTCAGTACTTC. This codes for CASSLGGQGNDIQYF.

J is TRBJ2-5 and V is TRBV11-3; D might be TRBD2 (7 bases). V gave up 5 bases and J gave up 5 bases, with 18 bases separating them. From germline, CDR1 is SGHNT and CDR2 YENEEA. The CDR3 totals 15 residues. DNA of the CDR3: TGTGCCAGCAGCAAGGGGGGGGCCCGGCTCGAGACCCAGTACTTC. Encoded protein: CASSKGGARLETQYF.

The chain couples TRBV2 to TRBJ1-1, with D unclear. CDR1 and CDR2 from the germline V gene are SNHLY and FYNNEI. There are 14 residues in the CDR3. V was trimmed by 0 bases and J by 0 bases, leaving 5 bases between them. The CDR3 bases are TGTGCCAGCAGTGAAGCACTTATGAACACTGAAGCTTTCTTT. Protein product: CASSEALMNTEAFF. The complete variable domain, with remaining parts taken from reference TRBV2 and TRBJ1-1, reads EPEVTQTPSHQVTQMGQEVILRCVPISNHLYFYWYRQILGQKVEFLVSFYNNEISEKSEIFDDQFSVERPDGSNFTLKIRSTKLEDSAMYFCASSEALMNTEAFFGQGTRLTVV.

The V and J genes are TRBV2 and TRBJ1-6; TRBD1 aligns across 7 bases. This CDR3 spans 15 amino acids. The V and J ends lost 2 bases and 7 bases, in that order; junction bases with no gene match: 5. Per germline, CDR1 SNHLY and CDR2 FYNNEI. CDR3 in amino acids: CASSERGPLNSPLHF. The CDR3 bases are TGTGCCAGCAGTGAAAGGGGGCCTCTGAATTCACCCCTCCACTTT.

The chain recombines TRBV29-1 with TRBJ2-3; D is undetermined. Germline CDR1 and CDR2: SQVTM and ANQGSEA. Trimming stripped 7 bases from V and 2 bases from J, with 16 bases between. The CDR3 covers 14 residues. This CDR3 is CSGLNRLLTDTQYF. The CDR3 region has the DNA TGCAGCGGCCTAAACCGACTCCTCACAGATACGCAGTATTTT.

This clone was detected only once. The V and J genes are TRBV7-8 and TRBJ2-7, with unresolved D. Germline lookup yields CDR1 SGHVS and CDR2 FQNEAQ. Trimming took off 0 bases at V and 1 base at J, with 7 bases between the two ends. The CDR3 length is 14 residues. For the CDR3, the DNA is TGTGCCAGCAGCTTAGCTAGCCTATCCTACGAGCAGTACTTC. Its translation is CASSLASLSYEQYF.

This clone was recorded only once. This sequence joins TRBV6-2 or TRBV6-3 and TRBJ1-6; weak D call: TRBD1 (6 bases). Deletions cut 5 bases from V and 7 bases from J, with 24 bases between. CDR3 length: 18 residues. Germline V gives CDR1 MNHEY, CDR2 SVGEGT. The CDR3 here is CASSRPPLGGRENSPLHF. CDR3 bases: TGTGCCAGCAGTCGGCCCCCACTAGGGGGAAGGGAGAATTCACCCCTCCACTTT.

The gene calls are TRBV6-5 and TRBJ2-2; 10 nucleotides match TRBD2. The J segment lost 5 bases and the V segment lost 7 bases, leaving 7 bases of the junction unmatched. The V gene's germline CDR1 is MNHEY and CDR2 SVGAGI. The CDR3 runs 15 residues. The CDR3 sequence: CASTFASGRTGELFF. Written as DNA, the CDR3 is TGTGCCAGCACTTTCGCTAGCGGGAGAACCGGGGAGCTGTTTTTT.

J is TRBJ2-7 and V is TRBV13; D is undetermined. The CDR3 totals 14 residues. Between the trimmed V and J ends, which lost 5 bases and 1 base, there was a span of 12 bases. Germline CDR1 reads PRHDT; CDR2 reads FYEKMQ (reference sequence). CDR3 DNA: TGTGCCAGCAGCCCCCGGTTCAGGTCCTACGAGCAGTACTTC. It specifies CASSPRFRSYEQYF.

The CDR3 loop reads CAWSASYYQPQHF. The CDR3 coding sequence is TGTGCCTGGAGTGCGTCCTATTATCAGCCCCAGCATTTT. V usage is TRBV30 and J usage is TRBJ1-5; no reliable D call. This CDR3 comprises 13 residues. CDR1 and CDR2 from the germline V gene are GTSNPN and SVGIG (reference sequence). Trimming removed 1 base at V and 5 bases at J, with 9 bases between. Filled out from reference TRBV30 and TRBJ1-5, the complete variable domain reads SQTIHQWPATLVQPVGSPLSLECTVEGTSNPNLYWYRQAAGRGLQLLFYSVGIGQISSEVPQNLSASRPQDRQFILSSKKLLLSDSGFYLCAWSASYYQPQHFGDGTRLSIL.

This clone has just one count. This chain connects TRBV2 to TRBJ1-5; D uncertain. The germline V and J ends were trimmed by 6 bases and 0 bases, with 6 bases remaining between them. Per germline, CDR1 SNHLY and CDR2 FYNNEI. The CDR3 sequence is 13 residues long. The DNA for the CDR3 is TGTGCCAGCAGACAGTATAGCAATCAGCCCCAGCATTTT. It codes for CASRQYSNQPQHF.

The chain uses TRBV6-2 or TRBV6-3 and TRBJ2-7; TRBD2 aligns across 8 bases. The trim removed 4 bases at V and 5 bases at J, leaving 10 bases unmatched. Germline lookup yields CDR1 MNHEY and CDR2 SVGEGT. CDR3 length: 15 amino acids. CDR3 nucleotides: TGTGCCAGCAGTTTGACCCGACTAGCGAGCAACGAGCAGTACTTC. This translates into CASSLTRLASNEQYF.

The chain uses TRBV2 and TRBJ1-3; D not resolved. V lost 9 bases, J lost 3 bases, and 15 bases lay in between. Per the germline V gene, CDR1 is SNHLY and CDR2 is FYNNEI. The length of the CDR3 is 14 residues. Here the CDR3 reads CASREDSFGNTIYF. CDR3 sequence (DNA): TGTGCCAGTCGGGAAGACTCGTTTGGAAACACCATATATTTT.

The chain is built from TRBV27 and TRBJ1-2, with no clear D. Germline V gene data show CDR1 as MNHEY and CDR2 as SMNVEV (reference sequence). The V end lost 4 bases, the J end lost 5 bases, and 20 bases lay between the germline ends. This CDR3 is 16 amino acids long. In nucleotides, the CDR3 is TGTGCCAGCAGTTCAGGTTTCCCGGAAGAAAATTATGGCTACACCTTC. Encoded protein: CASSSGFPEENYGYTF.

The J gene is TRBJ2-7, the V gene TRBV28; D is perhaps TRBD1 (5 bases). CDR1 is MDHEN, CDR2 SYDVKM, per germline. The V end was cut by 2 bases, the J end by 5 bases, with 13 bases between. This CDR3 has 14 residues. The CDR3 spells CASSLMQGSNEQYF. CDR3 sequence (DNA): TGTGCCAGCAGTTTAATGCAGGGTTCCAACGAGCAGTACTTC.

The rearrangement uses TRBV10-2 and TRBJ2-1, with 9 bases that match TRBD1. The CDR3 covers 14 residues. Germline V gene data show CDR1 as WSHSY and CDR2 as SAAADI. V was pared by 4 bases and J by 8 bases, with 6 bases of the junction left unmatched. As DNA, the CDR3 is TGCGCCAGCAGTGTAACAGGGGGCAGCGATGAGCAGTTCTTC. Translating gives CASSVTGGSDEQFF.

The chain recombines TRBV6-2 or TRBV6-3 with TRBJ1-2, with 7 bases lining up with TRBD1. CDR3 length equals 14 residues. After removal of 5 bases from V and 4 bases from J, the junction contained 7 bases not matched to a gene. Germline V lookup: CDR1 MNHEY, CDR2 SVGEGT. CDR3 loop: CASSPDRVAYGYTF. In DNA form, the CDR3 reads TGTGCCAGCAGTCCCGACAGGGTTGCCTATGGCTACACCTTC.

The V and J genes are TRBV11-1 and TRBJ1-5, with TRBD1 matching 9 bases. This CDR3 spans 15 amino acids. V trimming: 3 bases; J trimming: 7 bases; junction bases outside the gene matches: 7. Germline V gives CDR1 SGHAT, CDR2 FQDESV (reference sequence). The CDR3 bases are TGTGCCAGCAGCTTGGGGACAGGGCGGGGCCAGCCCCAGCATTTT. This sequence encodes CASSLGTGRGQPQHF. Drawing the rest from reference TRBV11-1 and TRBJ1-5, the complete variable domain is EAEVAQSPRYKITEKSQAVAFWCDPISGHATLYWYRQILGQGPELLVQFQDESVVDDSQLPKDRFSAERLKGVDSTLKIQPAELGDSAMYLCASSLGTGRGQPQHFGDGTRLSIL.

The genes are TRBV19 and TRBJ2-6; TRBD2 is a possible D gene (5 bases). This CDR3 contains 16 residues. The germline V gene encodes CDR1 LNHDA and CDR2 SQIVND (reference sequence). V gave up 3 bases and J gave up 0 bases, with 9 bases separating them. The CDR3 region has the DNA TGTGCCAGTAGTATCGGGGTCCTCTCTGGGGCCAACGTCCTGACTTTC. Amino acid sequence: CASSIGVLSGANVLTF.

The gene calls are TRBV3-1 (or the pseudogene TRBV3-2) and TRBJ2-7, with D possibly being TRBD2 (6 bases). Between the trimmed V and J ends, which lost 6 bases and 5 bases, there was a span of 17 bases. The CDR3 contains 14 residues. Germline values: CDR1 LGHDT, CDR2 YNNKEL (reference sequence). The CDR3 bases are TGTGCCAGCAGTCCTTCAGTGGGGAGGAACGAGCAGTACTTC. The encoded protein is CASSPSVGRNEQYF.

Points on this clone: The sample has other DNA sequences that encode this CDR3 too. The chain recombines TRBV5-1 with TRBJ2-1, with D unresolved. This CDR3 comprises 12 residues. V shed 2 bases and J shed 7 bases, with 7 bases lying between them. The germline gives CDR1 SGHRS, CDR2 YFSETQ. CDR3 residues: CASSLGGNEQFF. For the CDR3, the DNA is TGCGCCAGCAGCTTAGGCGGAAATGAGCAGTTCTTC.

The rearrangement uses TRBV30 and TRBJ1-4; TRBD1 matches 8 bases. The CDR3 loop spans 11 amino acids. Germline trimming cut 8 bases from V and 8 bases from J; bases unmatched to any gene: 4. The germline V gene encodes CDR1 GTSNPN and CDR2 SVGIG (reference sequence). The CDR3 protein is CAGRDREKLFF. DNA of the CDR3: TGTGCCGGCAGGGACAGGGAAAAACTGTTTTTT.